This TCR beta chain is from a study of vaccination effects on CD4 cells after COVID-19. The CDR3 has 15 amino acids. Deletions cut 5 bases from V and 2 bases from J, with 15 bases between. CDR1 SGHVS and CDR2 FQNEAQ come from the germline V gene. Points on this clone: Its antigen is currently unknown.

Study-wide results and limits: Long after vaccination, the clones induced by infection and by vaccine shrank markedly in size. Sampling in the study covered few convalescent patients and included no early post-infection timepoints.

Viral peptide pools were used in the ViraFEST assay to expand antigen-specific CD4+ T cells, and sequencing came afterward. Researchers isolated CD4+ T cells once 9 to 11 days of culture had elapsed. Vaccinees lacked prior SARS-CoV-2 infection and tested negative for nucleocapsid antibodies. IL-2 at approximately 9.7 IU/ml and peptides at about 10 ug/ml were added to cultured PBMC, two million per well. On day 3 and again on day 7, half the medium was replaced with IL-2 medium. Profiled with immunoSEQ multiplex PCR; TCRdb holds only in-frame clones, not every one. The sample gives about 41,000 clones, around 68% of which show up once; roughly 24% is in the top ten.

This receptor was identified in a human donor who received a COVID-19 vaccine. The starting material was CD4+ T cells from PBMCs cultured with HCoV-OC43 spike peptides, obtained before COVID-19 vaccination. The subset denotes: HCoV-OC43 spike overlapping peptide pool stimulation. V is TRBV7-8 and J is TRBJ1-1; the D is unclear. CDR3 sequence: CASSRGRPHNTEAFF. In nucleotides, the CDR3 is TGTGCCAGCAGCCGTGGTAGGCCACATAACACTGAAGCTTTCTTT.